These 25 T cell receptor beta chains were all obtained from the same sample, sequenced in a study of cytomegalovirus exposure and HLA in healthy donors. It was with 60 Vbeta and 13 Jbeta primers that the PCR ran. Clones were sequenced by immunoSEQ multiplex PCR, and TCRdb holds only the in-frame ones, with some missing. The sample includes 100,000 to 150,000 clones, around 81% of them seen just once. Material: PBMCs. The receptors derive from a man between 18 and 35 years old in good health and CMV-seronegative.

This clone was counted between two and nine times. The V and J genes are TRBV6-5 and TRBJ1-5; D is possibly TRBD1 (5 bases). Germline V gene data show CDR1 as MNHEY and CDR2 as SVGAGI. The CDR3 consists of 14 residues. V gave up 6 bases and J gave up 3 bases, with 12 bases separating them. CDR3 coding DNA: TGTGCCAGCAGCCTCGACAGTCCCAATCAGCCCCAGCATTTT. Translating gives CASSLDSPNQPQHF.

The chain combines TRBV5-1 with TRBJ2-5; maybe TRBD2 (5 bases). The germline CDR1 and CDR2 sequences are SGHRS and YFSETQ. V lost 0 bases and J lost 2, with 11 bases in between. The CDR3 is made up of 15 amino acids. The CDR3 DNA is TGCGCCAGCAGCTTGGCGGGGTGGCAGCAAGAGACCCAGTACTTC. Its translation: CASSLAGWQQETQYF.

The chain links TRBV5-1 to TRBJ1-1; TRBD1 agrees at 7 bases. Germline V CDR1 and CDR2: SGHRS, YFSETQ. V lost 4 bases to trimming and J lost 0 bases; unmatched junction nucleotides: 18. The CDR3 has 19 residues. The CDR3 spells CASSNPLPGQQHLNTEAFF. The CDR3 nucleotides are TGCGCCAGCAGCAACCCCCTACCGGGACAGCAGCACCTGAACACTGAAGCTTTCTTT.

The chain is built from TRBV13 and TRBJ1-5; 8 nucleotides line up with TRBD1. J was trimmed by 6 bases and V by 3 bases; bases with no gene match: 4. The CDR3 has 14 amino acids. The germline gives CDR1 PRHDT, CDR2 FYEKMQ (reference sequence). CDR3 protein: CASSFRGQGQPQHF. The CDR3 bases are TGTGCCAGCAGCTTCAGGGGGCAGGGTCAGCCCCAGCATTTT.

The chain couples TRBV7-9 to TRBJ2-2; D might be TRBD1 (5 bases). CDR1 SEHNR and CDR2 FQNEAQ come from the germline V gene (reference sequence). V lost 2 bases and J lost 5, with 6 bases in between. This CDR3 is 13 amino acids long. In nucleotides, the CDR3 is TGTGCCAGCAGCTTACCAGGGACCGGGGAGCTGTTTTTT. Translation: CASSLPGTGELFF.

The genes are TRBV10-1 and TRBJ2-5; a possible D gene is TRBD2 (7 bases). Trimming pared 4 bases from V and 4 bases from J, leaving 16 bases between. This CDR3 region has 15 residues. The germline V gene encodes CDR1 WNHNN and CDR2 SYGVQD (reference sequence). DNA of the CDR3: TGCGCCAGCAGTGGGATGAGGGGGGGAGTAGAGACCCAGTACTTC. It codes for CASSGMRGGVETQYF.

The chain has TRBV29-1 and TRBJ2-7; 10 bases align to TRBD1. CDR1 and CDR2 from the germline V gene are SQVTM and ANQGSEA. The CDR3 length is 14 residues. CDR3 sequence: CRIQTTGGMYEQYF. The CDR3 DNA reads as TGCAGAATTCAAACGACAGGGGGCATGTACGAGCAGTACTTC.

The CDR3 bases are TGTGCCAGCAGTGGGGGACAGGGGAACCAGCCCCAGCATTTT. Translated, it gives CASSGGQGNQPQHF. V is TRBV6-1 and J is TRBJ1-5, with 10 bases fitting TRBD1. CDR1 and CDR2 from the germline V gene are MNHNS and SASEGT. V shed 4 bases, J shed 7 bases, and the junction held 4 bases outside the gene matches. There are 14 residues in the CDR3.

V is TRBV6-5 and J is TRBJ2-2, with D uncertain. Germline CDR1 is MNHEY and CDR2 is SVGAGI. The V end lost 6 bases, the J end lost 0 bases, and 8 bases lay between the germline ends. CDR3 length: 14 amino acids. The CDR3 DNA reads TGTGCCAGCAGCCAACCAGCGAACACCGGGGAGCTGTTTTTT. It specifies CASSQPANTGELFF.

In DNA form, the CDR3 reads TGTGCCAGCAGCTTGGGCGGGGGGACCTACAATGAGCAGTTCTTC. Translating gives CASSLGGGTYNEQFF. V usage is TRBV5-6 and J usage is TRBJ2-1; the match to TRBD2 covers 8 bases. After removal of 0 bases from V and 2 bases from J, the junction contained 1 base not matched to a gene. Germline V gives CDR1 SGHDT, CDR2 YYEEEE. The CDR3 contains 15 residues.

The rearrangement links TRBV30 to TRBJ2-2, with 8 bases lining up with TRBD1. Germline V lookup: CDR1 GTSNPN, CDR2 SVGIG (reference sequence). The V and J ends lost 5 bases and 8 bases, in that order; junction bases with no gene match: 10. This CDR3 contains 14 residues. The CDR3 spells CAWRQPGGGGELFF. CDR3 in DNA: TGTGCCTGGCGGCAACCAGGGGGCGGGGGGGAGCTGTTTTTT. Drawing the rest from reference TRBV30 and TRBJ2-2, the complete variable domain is SQTIHQWPATLVQPVGSPLSLECTVEGTSNPNLYWYRQAAGRGLQLLFYSVGIGQISSEVPQNLSASRPQDRQFILSSKKLLLSDSGFYLCAWRQPGGGGELFFGEGSRLTVL.

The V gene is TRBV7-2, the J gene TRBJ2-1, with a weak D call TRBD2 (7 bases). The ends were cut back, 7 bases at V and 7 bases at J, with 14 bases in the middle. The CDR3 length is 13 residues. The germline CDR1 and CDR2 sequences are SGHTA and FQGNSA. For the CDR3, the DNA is TGTGCCAGCACTCGGGGGGCGGGGAATGAGCAGTTCTTC. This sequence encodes CASTRGAGNEQFF.

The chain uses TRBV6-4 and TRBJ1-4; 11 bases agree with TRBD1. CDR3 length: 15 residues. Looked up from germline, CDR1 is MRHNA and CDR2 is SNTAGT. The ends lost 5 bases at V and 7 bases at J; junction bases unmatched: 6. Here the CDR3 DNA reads TGTGCCAGCAGTCCCTCCGGGACAGGGGGTGAAAAACTGTTTTTT. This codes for CASSPSGTGGEKLFF.

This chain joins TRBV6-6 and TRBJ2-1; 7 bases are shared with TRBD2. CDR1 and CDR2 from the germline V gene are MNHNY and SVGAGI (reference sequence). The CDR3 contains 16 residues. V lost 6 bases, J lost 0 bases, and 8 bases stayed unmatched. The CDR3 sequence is CASSLNGGSSYNEQFF. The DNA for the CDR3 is TGTGCCAGCAGCCTCAACGGGGGGAGCTCCTACAATGAGCAGTTCTTC.

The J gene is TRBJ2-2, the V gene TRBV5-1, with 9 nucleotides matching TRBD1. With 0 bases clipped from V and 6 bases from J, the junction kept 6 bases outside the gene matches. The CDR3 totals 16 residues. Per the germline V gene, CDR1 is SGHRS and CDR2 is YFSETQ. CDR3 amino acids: CASSLGDRGSAGELFF. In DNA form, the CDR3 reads TGCGCCAGCAGCTTGGGTGACAGGGGGTCTGCCGGGGAGCTGTTTTTT.

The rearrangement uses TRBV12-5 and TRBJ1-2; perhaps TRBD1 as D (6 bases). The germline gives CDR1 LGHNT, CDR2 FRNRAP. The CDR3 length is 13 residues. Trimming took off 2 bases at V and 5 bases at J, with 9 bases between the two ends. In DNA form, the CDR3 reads TGTGCTAGTGGTTTGACAGGGTTTTATGGCTACACCTTC. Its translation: CASGLTGFYGYTF.

Here the CDR3 reads CASSQELKTEGRGGGTGELFF. CDR3 nucleotide sequence: TGTGCCAGCAGCCAAGAACTCAAGACGGAGGGGCGAGGTGGAGGCACCGGGGAGCTGTTTTTT. The chain recombines TRBV14 with TRBJ2-2; a weak D match, TRBD2 (6 bases). The germline V gene encodes CDR1 SGHDN and CDR2 FVKESK. Between the trimmed V and J ends, which lost 0 bases and 4 bases, there was a span of 27 bases. The CDR3 has 21 amino acids.

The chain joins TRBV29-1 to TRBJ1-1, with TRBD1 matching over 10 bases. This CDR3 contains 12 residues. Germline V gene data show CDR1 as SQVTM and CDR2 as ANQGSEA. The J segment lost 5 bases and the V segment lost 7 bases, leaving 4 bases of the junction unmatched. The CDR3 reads CSGGTGVTEAFF. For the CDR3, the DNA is TGCAGCGGCGGGACAGGGGTAACTGAAGCTTTCTTT.

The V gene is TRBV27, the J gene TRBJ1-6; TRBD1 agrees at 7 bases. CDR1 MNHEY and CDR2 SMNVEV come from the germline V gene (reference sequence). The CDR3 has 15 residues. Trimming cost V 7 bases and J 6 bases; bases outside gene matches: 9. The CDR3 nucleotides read TGTGCCAGCACTTTCGGCTCAGGGGGTAATTCACCCCTCCACTTT. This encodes CASTFGSGGNSPLHF.

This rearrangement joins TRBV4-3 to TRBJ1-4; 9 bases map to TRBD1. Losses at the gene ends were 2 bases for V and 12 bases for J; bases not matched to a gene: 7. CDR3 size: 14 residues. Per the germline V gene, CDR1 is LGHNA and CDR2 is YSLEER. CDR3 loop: CASSQRTGDRQLFF. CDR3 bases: TGCGCCAGCAGCCAACGGACAGGGGACCGTCAACTGTTTTTT.

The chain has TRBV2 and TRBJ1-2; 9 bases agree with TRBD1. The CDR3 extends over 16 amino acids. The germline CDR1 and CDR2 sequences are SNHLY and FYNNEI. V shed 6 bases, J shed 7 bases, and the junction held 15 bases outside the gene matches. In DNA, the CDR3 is TGTGCCAGCAGCGTCCCGGGACAGGGATGGGGTCTTGGCTACACCTTC. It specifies CASSVPGQGWGLGYTF.

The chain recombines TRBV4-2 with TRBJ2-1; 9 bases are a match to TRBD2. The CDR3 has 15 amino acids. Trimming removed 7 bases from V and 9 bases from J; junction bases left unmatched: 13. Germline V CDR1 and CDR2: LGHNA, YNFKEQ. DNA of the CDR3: TGTGCCAGCAACCCTGGGGGGCGGGGGGGCCGTGAGCAGTTCTTC. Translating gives CASNPGGRGGREQFF.

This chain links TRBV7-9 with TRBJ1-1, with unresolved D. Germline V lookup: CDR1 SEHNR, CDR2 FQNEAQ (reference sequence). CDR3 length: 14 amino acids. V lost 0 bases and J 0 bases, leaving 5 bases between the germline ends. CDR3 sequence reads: CASSLAPVNTEAFF. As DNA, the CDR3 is TGTGCCAGCAGCTTAGCTCCAGTGAACACTGAAGCTTTCTTT.

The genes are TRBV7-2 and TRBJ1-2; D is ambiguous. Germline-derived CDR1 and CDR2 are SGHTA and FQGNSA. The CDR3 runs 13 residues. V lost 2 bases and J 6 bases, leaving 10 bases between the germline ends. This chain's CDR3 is CASSLNSPDGYTF. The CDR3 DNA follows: TGTGCCAGCAGCTTAAATAGTCCTGATGGCTACACCTTC.

CDR3 sequence: CAWGRGNTIYF. The DNA for the CDR3 is TGTGCCTGGGGGAGGGGAAACACCATATATTTT. The V and J genes are TRBV30 and TRBJ1-3; no reliable D call. Per germline, CDR1 GTSNPN and CDR2 SVGIG (reference sequence). Trimming removed 5 bases from V and 4 bases from J, with 6 bases in between. The CDR3 has 11 residues.